What follows is one T cell receptor beta chain and its context. Its antigen is undetermined. The data originate from a study of T cell responses to AZD1222 COVID-19 vaccine. Background on the study: Pooled together were second doses at about 4 or about 12 weeks. Study-level findings and limits: When two AZD1222 doses had been given, Spike-specific TCR breadth and depth rose. Most donors were white British, females outnumbered males, and clonal diversity was possibly underestimated.

Assay: immunoSEQ multiplex PCR; the TCRdb copy retains only in-frame clones and omits some. The profile covers 95,000 to 100,000 clones, with roughly nine tenths appearing a single time and 26% taken by the ten largest. The source is an adult in good health. The source was peripheral blood, collected on day 0 of AZD1222 vaccination.

CDR3 DNA: TGTGCCAGTAGTATTAACAGGTGGGAGGAGACCCAGTACTTC. Its translation: CASSINRWEETQYF. The chain is built from TRBV19 and TRBJ2-5; perhaps D is TRBD1 or TRBD2 (5 bases each). CDR1 and CDR2 from the germline V gene are LNHDA and SQIVND (reference sequence). V was cut by 3 bases and J by 5 bases, with 13 bases left in between. The CDR3 length is 14 residues.